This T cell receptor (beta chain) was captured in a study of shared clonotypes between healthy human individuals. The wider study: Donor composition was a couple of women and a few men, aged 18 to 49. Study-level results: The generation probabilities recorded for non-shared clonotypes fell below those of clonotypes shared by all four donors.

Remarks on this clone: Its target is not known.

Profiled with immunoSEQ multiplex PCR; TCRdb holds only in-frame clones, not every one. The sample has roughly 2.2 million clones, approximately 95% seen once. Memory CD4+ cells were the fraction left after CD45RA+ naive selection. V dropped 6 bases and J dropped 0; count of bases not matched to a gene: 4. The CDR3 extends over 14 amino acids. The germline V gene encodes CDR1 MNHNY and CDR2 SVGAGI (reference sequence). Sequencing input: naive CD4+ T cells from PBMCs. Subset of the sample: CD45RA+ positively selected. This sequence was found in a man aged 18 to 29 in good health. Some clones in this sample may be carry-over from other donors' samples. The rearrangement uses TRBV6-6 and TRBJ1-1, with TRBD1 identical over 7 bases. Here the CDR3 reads CASRGQPMNTEAFF. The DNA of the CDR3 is TGTGCCAGCAGGGGACAGCCCATGAACACTGAAGCTTTCTTT.